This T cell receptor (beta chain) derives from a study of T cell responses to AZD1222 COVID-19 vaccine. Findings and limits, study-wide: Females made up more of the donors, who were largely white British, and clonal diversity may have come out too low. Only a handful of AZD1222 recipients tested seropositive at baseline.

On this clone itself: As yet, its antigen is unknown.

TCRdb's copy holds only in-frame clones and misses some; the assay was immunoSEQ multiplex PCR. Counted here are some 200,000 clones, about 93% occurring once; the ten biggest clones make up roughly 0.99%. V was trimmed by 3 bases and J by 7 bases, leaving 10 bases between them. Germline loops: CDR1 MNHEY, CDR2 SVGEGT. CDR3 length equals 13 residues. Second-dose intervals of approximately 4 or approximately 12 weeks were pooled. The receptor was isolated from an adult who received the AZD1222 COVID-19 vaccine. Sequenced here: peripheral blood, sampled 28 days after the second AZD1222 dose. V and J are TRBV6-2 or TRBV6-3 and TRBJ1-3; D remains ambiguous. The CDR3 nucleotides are TGTGCCAGCAGTTATCTGAGGCGGAACACCATATATTTT. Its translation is CASSYLRRNTIYF.